The 10 T cell receptor beta chains listed next were all sequenced from one sample in a study of blood T cell repertoires in COVID-19. Generated by immunoSEQ multiplex PCR, the TCRdb table keeps only in-frame clones and is missing some. Of fewer than 200,000 clones detected, 84% appear once; the ten largest clones hold roughly 8%. Material for sequencing was peripheral blood. The source of these receptors is a man aged 35 to 55 who had recovered from COVID-19.

This clone was recorded a few times. CDR3 in DNA: TGTGCCAGCAGCTTTACTCGCCAAGAGACCCAGTACTTC. It is translated as CASSFTRQETQYF. The genes are TRBV11-3 and TRBJ2-5; D is uncertain. Trimming took off 3 bases at V and 1 base at J, with 6 bases between the two ends. Germline V gene sequence: CDR1 SGHNT, CDR2 YENEEA. The CDR3 totals 13 residues.

This clone was counted a few times. V usage is TRBV7-8 and J usage is TRBJ1-3, with 10 nucleotides matching TRBD1. V was pared by 5 bases and J by 4 bases, with 2 bases of the junction left unmatched. The CDR3 is 14 residues long. Germline CDR1 is SGHVS and CDR2 is FQNEAQ. CDR3 protein: CASSRQGAGNTIYF. In DNA form, the CDR3 reads TGTGCCAGCAGCCGACAGGGGGCCGGAAACACCATATATTTT.

The CDR3 reads CASSRILVAGGPIYEQYF. As DNA, the CDR3 is TGCGCCAGCAGCCGGATCCTTGTAGCGGGAGGGCCAATCTACGAGCAGTACTTC. This sequence joins TRBV4-3 and TRBJ2-7, with 11 bases matching TRBD2. CDR1 and CDR2 from the germline V gene are LGHNA and YSLEER. The CDR3 consists of 18 residues. J was trimmed by 3 bases and V by 4 bases; bases with no gene match: 14.

The chain combines TRBV6-6 with TRBJ1-1; a weak D match, TRBD1 (6 bases). V lost 5 bases and J 6 bases, leaving 22 bases between the germline ends. This CDR3 contains 16 residues. Germline CDR1 MNHNY, CDR2 SVGAGI (reference sequence). The CDR3 DNA reads as TGTGCCAGCAGTCCCAACACAGGGAGGGTTGTTTCTGAAGCTTTCTTT. This translates into CASSPNTGRVVSEAFF.

The chain is built from TRBV6-4 and TRBJ2-1; 13 positions match TRBD2. The CDR3 consists of 15 residues. V was clipped by 3 bases and J by 10 bases; unmatched bases: 6. The germline CDR1 and CDR2 sequences are MRHNA and SNTAGT. CDR3: CASSEKGLAGVEQFF. Here the CDR3 DNA reads TGTGCCAGCAGTGAGAAAGGACTAGCGGGGGTGGAGCAGTTCTTC.

This clone was detected only a few times. The J gene is TRBJ2-7, the V gene TRBV9; 7 positions agree with TRBD1. Trimming cost V 3 bases and J 2 bases; bases outside gene matches: 11. This CDR3 comprises 16 residues. Germline CDR1 SGDLS, CDR2 YYNGEE. The CDR3 region has the DNA TGTGCCAGCAGCGCAAATCCGGGACAGTTGACCTACGAGCAGTACTTC. Protein: CASSANPGQLTYEQYF.

This rearrangement joins TRBV29-1 to TRBJ2-7, with a tentative D call TRBD1 (6 bases). Germline values: CDR1 SQVTM, CDR2 ANQGSEA. The CDR3 is 13 amino acids. V was clipped by 7 bases and J by 3 bases, with 16 bases between them. CDR3 DNA sequence: TGCAGCGGAAAGACAGGAGCTAACTACGAGCAGTACTTC. Translating it yields CSGKTGANYEQYF.

The chain joins TRBV4-3 to TRBJ2-3; 10 bases are a match to TRBD2. The V and J ends lost 6 bases and 5 bases, in that order; junction bases with no gene match: 5. Germline V lookup: CDR1 LGHNA, CDR2 YSLEER. The CDR3 loop spans 14 amino acids. The CDR3: CASSRSGGEDTQYF. The CDR3 DNA sequence: TGCGCCAGCAGTAGGAGCGGGGGGGAAGATACGCAGTATTTT.

The V and J genes are TRBV6-5 and TRBJ2-1, with 7 bases identical to TRBD2. CDR3 length: 15 amino acids. Germline lookup yields CDR1 MNHEY and CDR2 SVGAGI. J lost 2 bases, V lost 2 bases, and 3 bases had no gene match. CDR3 residues: CASSYDGTTYNEQFF. The CDR3 nucleotides are TGTGCCAGCAGTTACGATGGGACTACCTACAATGAGCAGTTCTTC.

The rearrangement links TRBV9 to TRBJ1-2; a possible D gene is TRBD1 (6 bases). This CDR3 is built from 14 residues. Germline V gene lookup returns CDR1 SGDLS and CDR2 YYNGEE. V dropped 3 bases and J dropped 4 bases, with 13 bases sitting between them. The CDR3 coding sequence is TGTGCCAGCAGCGGAGGGGACACTCCCTATGGCTACACCTTC. The encoded protein is CASSGGDTPYGYTF.